One and the same sample provided the 14 T cell receptor beta chains below, sequenced in a study of shared clonotypes between healthy human individuals. Using immunoSEQ multiplex PCR, the repertoire was profiled, and TCRdb retains in-frame clones only, with some absent. The sample shows around 1.9 million clones, about 94% of them seen only once. CD45RO-negative CD8 cells positively selected for CCR7 made up the naive population, which excluded terminally differentiated effector memory CD45RA+ cells. Material: naive CD8+ T cells from PBMCs. These receptors were taken from a man younger than 30 in good health. Some clones in this sample may be carry-over from other donors' samples.

The chain employs TRBV28 and TRBJ1-1, with D perhaps TRBD1 (6 bases). V shed 8 bases and J shed 0 bases, with 19 bases lying between them. The CDR3 consists of 16 residues. Per germline, CDR1 MDHEN and CDR2 SYDVKM. CDR3 protein: CASLPLDRRMNTEAFF. The DNA for the CDR3 is TGTGCCAGCCTTCCCCTTGACAGGCGGATGAACACTGAAGCTTTCTTT.

The gene calls are TRBV27 and TRBJ2-2; the D gene is possibly TRBD2 (5 bases). From germline, CDR1 is MNHEY and CDR2 SMNVEV (reference sequence). This CDR3 is built from 13 residues. Trimming pared 7 bases from V and 5 bases from J, leaving 11 bases between. The CDR3 here is CASTPRGTGELFF. CDR3 DNA sequence: TGTGCCAGCACCCCCCGGGGTACCGGGGAGCTGTTTTTT.

The rearrangement joins TRBV4-3 to TRBJ2-1; D uncertain. The CDR3 runs 17 residues. Germline CDR1 is LGHNA and CDR2 is YSLEER. V was cut by 4 bases and J by 0 bases, with 16 bases left in between. CDR3 region: CASSRFRAENSYNEQFF. CDR3 coding DNA: TGCGCCAGCAGCCGCTTTAGGGCGGAGAACTCCTACAATGAGCAGTTCTTC.

This clone was seen once. V gene TRBV25-1 combines with J gene TRBJ2-2, with D possibly matching TRBD1 (5 bases). Germline loops: CDR1 MGHDK, CDR2 SYGVNS. The CDR3 length is 15 residues. V lost 1 base, J lost 1 base, and 7 bases lay in between. The chain's CDR3 is CASSEFGQNTGELFF. CDR3 nucleotides: TGTGCCAGCAGTGAATTCGGACAGAACACCGGGGAGCTGTTTTTT.

The chain employs TRBV19 and TRBJ1-4; the D is unclear. The germline V gene has CDR1 LNHDA and CDR2 SQIVND (reference sequence). The CDR3 is 13 amino acids. V dropped 3 bases and J dropped 6 bases, with 8 bases sitting between them. The CDR3 DNA reads TGTGCCAGTAGTATGCGCGGTCATGAAAAACTGTTTTTT. Amino acids: CASSMRGHEKLFF.

The genes are TRBV28 and TRBJ2-1, with 10 nucleotides matching TRBD2. The CDR3 covers 15 residues. Looked up from germline, CDR1 is MDHEN and CDR2 is SYDVKM. V lost 7 bases, J lost 9 bases, and 12 bases stayed unmatched. Here the CDR3 reads CASTLSLAGEGEQFF. CDR3 sequence (DNA): TGTGCCAGCACCTTGAGTCTAGCGGGAGAGGGTGAGCAGTTCTTC.

The rearrangement links TRBV11-2 to TRBJ2-3; 8 bases line up with TRBD2. Germline V gene data show CDR1 as SGHAT and CDR2 as FQNNGV. Losses at the gene ends were 2 bases for V and 2 bases for J; bases not matched to a gene: 6. The CDR3 length is 16 residues. The CDR3 protein is CASSLFTSGDTDTQYF. The DNA for the CDR3 is TGTGCCAGCAGCTTATTTACTAGCGGAGACACAGATACGCAGTATTTT.

A note on this clone: Other DNA sequences from this sample encode an identical CDR3 as well. The chain employs TRBV5-1 and TRBJ2-7, with D tentatively TRBD1 or TRBD2 (5 bases each). V lost 4 bases to trimming and J lost 1 base, with 12 bases between them. The germline V gene encodes CDR1 SGHRS and CDR2 YFSETQ. CDR3 length equals 14 residues. The CDR3 DNA reads TGCGCCAGCAGCCCGGGGACGCTATCCTACGAGCAGTACTTC. As protein: CASSPGTLSYEQYF.

This rearrangement joins TRBV9 to TRBJ2-7, with D tentatively TRBD1 or TRBD2 (5 bases each). V was clipped by 3 bases and J by 5 bases, with 15 bases between them. The CDR3 is made up of 14 amino acids. Germline V gives CDR1 SGDLS, CDR2 YYNGEE. The CDR3 sequence: CASSAPPQGDEQYF. The CDR3 DNA reads as TGTGCCAGCAGCGCACCCCCGCAGGGAGACGAGCAGTACTTC.

V is TRBV14 and J is TRBJ2-7; 7 nucleotides align to TRBD2. J was trimmed by 4 bases and V by 4 bases; bases with no gene match: 7. The CDR3 consists of 14 residues. Germline values: CDR1 SGHDN, CDR2 FVKESK. Here the CDR3 reads CASSPRASGYEQYF. CDR3 nucleotide sequence: TGTGCCAGCAGCCCCAGGGCTAGCGGATACGAGCAGTACTTC.

V and J are TRBV7-3 and TRBJ2-1; TRBD2 is a possible D gene (6 bases). Trimming left V 4 bases short and J 2 bases short, with 15 bases between. Germline CDR1 reads SGHTA; CDR2 reads FQGTGA. The CDR3 contains 16 residues. The CDR3, as DNA: TGTGCCAGCAGCTGGTTCCCTAGCGAGGCCTACAATGAGCAGTTCTTC. Protein product: CASSWFPSEAYNEQFF.

The rearrangement uses TRBV27 and TRBJ2-7; a weak D match, TRBD1 (6 bases). The V gene's germline CDR1 is MNHEY and CDR2 SMNVEV (reference sequence). The germline V and J ends were trimmed by 10 bases and 5 bases, with 21 bases remaining between them. The CDR3 sequence is 14 residues long. CDR3 sequence reads: CATLKRQGFNEQYF. In DNA form, the CDR3 reads TGTGCCACCTTAAAGAGGCAGGGGTTTAACGAGCAGTACTTC.

The V call is TRBV2, the J call TRBJ1-2; 8 positions agree with TRBD1. The germline CDR1 and CDR2 sequences are SNHLY and FYNNEI. After removal of 8 bases from V and 0 bases from J, the junction contained 5 bases not matched to a gene. The CDR3 loop spans 14 amino acids. The CDR3 DNA reads as TGTGCCAGCGGGGGACAGGCTTCTAACTATGGCTACACCTTC. Amino acid sequence: CASGGQASNYGYTF.

The V and J genes are TRBV4-2 and TRBJ1-5, with D possibly being TRBD1 (6 bases). The V gene lost 5 bases and the J gene lost 0 bases, with 14 bases spanning the gap. The CDR3 is 16 amino acids. In germline, CDR1 is LGHNA, CDR2 YNFKEQ. CDR3 in amino acids: CASSSGQYDSNQPQHF. Here the CDR3 DNA reads TGTGCCAGCAGCTCTGGACAGTACGATAGCAATCAGCCCCAGCATTTT.